These 2 T cell receptor beta chains were all obtained from the same sample, sequenced in a study of PD-1 blockade in classical Hodgkin lymphoma (dated by TCRdb to the early 2020s). The library relied on the immunoSEQ multiplex PCR assay. TCRdb's version of the immuneACCESS table is confined to in-frame rearrangements and falls short of the full clone set. An unresolved V gene accounts for under half of the shortfall where checked; the remainder is of unknown origin. Here the sample has roughly 150,000 clones; 78% occur a single time. Roughly 8.4% of the sample is held by the ten biggest clonotypes. Sample time point, as interpreted from the label and publication: cycle 2 day 1 (C2D1) of nivolumab. All trial patients had relapsed after autologous stem cell transplantation, with cohorts A, B and C differing in prior brentuximab vedotin exposure. Specimen: peripheral blood mononuclear cells (PBMCs), collected before the second cycle of nivolumab. The receptors here all came from a human donor with classical Hodgkin lymphoma.

This sequence joins TRBV13 and TRBJ2-1; 8 bases are shared with TRBD1. This CDR3 spans 14 amino acids. With 5 bases clipped from V and 8 bases from J, the junction kept 8 bases outside the gene matches. CDR1 is PRHDT, CDR2 FYEKMQ, per germline (reference sequence). CDR3 region: CASSGQGSSYEQFF. CDR3 nucleotides: TGTGCCAGCAGCGGACAGGGCTCGTCCTATGAGCAGTTCTTC.

V gene TRBV6-4 combines with J gene TRBJ2-2; a possible D gene is TRBD2 (6 bases). Trimming took 4 bases from V and 0 from J, leaving 12 bases between them. The CDR3 has 16 residues. The germline CDR1 and CDR2 sequences are MRHNA and SNTAGT. CDR3 nucleotide sequence: TGTGCCAGCAGTGCCCGGAGGGCCTCGAACACCGGGGAGCTGTTTTTT. Protein sequence: CASSARRASNTGELFF.